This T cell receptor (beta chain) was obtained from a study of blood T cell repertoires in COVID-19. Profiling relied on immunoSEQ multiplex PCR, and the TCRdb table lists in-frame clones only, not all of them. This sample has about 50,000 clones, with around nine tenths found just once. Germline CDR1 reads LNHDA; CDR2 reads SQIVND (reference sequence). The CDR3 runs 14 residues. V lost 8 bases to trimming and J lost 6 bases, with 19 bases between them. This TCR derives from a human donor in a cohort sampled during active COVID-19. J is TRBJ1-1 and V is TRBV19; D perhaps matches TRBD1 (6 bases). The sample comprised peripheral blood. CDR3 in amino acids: CASSVLNKGAEAFF. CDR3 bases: TGTGCCAGTTCGGTCCTCAACAAGGGGGCTGAAGCTTTCTTT.